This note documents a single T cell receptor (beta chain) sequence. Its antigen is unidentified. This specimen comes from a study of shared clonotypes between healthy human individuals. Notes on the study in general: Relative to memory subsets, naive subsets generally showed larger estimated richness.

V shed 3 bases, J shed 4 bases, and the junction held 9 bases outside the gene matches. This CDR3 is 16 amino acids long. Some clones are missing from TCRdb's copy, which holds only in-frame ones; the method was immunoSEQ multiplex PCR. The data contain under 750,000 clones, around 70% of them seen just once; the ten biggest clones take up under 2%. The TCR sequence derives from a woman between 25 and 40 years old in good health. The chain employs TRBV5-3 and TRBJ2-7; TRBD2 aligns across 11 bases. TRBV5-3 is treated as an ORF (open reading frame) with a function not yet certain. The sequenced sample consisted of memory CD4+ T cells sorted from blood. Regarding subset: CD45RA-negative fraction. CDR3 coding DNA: TGTGCCAGAAGCTATGGACTAGCGGGTGCGGGGTACGAGCAGTACTTC. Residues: CARSYGLAGAGYEQYF.